This TCR beta chain was identified during a study of CD8+ T cells in alopecia areata. As for this clone: Its target is not known.

Reverse transcription of extracted RNA yielded cDNA, which provided the sequencing template. TCRdb keeps only in-frame clones here, not all; method: immunoSEQ multiplex PCR. This table holds fewer than 100,000 clones, approximately 60% found once. Treatment indicated: oral pan-JAK inhibitor, 5-10 mg twice daily. Germline assignment: CDR1 MGHRA and CDR2 YSYEKL. J lost 11 bases, V lost 0 bases, and 9 bases had no gene match. This CDR3 comprises 16 residues. Findings and caveats of the study: Under tofacitinib, numerous expanded lesional clonotypes remained detectable in scalp and blood. The presence of one nonresponder keeps the tie between baseline CD8+ expansion and response uncertain.

This sequence originates from a human donor with alopecia areata. The input for sequencing was CD8+ T cells sorted from blood, taken at week 4, from a patient treated with tofacitinib. This sequence joins TRBV4-1 and TRBJ2-4, with TRBD2 matching over 11 bases. The CDR3 nucleotides read TGCGCCAGCAGCCAAGATGGAGAAGCTAGCGGGGGGTTTCAGTACTTC. Its translation: CASSQDGEASGGFQYF.